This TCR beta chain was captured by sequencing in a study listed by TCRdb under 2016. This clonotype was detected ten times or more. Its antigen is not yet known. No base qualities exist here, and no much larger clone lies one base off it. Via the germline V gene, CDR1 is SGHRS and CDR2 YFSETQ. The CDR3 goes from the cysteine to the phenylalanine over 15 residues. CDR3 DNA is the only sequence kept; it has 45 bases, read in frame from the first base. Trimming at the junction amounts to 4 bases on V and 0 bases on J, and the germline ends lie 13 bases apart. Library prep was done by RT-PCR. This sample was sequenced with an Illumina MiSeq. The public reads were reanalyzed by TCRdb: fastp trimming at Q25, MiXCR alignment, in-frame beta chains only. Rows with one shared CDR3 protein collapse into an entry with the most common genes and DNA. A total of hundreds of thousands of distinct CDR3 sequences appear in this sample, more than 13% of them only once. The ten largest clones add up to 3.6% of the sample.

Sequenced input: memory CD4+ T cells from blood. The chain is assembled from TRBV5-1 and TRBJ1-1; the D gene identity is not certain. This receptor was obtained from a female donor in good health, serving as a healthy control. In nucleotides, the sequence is TGCGCCAGCAGCGTATACAGCGAGATGAACACTGAAGCTTTCTTT. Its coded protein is CASSVYSEMNTEAFF. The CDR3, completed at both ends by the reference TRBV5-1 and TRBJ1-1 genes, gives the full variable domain KAGVTQTPRYLIKTRGQQVTLSCSPISGHRSVSWYQQTPGQGLQFLFEYFSETQRNKGNFPGRFSGRQFSNSRSEMNVSTLELGDSALYLCASSVYSEMNTEAFFGQGTRLTVV.